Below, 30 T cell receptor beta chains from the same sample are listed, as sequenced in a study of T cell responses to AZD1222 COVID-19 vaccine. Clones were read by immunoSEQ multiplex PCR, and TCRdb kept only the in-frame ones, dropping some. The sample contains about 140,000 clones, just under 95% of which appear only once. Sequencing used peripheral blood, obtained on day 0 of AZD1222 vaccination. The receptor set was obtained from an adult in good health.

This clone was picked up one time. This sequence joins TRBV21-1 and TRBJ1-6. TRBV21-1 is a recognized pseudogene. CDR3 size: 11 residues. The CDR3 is CASSINSPLHF. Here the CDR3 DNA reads TGTGCCAGCAGCATAAATTCACCCCTCCACTTT.

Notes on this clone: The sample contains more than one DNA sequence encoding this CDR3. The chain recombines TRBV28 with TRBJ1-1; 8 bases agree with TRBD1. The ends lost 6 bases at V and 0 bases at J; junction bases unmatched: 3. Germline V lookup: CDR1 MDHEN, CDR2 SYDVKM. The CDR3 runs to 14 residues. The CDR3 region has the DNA TGTGCCAGCAGCCCGGACAGGGTGAACACTGAAGCTTTCTTT. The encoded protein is CASSPDRVNTEAFF.

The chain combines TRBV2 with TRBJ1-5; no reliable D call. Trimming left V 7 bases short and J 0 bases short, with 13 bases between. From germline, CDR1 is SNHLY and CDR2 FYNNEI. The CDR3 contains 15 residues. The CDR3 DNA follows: TGTGCCAGCACCCTGGAGCCTTATAGCAATCAGCCCCAGCATTTT. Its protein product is CASTLEPYSNQPQHF.

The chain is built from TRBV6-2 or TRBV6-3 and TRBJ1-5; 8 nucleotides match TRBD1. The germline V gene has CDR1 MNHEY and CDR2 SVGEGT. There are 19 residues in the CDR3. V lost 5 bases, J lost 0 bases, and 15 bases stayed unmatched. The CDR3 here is CASSRRTGLEDYSNQPQHF. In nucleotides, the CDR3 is TGTGCCAGCAGTAGACGGACAGGGTTGGAAGATTATAGCAATCAGCCCCAGCATTTT.

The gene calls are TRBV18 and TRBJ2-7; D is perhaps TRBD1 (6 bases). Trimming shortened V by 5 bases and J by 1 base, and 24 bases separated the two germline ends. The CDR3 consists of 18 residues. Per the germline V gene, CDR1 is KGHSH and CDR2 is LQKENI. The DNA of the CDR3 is TGTGCCAGCTCATTTCCCTTGACAGGACGTAGGAGGTCCTACGAGCAGTACTTC. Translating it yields CASSFPLTGRRRSYEQYF.

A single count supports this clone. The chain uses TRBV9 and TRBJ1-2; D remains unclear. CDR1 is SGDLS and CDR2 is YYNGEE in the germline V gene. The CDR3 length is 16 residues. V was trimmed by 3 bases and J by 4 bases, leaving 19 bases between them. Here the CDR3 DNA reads TGTGCCAGCAGCGCCACCGGGAACCCCCCCCTCTATGGCTACACCTTC. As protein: CASSATGNPPLYGYTF.

Here the CDR3 reads CASRTDRGHEKLFF. The CDR3 bases are TGTGCCAGCAGAACGGACAGGGGGCATGAAAAACTGTTTTTT. The chain links TRBV2 to TRBJ1-4, with TRBD1 identical over 11 bases. Germline assignment: CDR1 SNHLY and CDR2 FYNNEI. The CDR3 length is 14 residues. Trimming removed 6 bases from V and 6 bases from J; junction bases left unmatched: 3.

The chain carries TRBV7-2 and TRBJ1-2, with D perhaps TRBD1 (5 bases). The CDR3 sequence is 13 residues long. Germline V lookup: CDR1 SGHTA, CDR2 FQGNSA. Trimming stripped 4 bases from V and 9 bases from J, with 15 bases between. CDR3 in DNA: TGTGCCAGCAGCTCTCATCGGGGGGGAAGCTACACCTTC. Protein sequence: CASSSHRGGSYTF.

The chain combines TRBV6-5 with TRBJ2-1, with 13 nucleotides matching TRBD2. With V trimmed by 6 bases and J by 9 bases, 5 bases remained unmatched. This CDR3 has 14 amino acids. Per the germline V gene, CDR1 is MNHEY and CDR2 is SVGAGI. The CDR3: CASSTSGRAGEQFF. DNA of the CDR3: TGTGCCAGCAGCACTAGCGGGAGGGCCGGTGAGCAGTTCTTC.

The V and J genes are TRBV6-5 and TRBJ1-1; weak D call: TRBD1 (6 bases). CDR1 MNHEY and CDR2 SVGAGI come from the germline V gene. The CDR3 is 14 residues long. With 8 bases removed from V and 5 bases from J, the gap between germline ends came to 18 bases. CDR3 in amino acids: CASSRGGRGTEAFF. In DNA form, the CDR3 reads TGTGCCAGCTCCAGGGGAGGGAGAGGGACTGAAGCTTTCTTT.

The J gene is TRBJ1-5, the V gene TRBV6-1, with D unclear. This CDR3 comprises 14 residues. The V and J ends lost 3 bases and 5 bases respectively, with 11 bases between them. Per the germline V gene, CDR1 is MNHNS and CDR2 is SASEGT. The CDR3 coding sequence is TGTGCCAGCAGTGAGGGCCGCGTCTATCAGCCCCAGCATTTT. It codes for CASSEGRVYQPQHF.

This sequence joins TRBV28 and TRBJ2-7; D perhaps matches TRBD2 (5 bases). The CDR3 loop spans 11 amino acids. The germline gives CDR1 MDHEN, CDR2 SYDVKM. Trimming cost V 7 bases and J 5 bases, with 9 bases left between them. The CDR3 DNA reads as TGTGCCAGCACTTGGGAGAACGAGCAGTACTTC. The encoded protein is CASTWENEQYF.

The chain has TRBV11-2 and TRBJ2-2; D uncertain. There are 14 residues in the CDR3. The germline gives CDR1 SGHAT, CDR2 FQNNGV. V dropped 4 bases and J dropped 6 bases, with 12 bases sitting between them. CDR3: CASSSIRFPGELFF. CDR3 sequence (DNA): TGTGCCAGCAGCTCCATTAGGTTCCCCGGGGAGCTGTTTTTT.

In DNA, the CDR3 is TGTGCCAGCACCCGACAGGGTCCCCCAGAAAAACTGTTTTTT. This codes for CASTRQGPPEKLFF. The chain is built from TRBV6-5 and TRBJ1-4, with TRBD1 matching 7 bases. Germline V lookup: CDR1 MNHEY, CDR2 SVGAGI. With 7 bases clipped from V and 8 bases from J, the junction kept 10 bases outside the gene matches. There are 14 residues in the CDR3.

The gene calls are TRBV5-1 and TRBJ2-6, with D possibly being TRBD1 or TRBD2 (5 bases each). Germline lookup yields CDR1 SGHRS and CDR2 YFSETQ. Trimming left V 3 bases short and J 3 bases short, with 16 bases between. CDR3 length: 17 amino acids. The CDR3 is CASSWGSGTNGANVLTF. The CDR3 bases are TGCGCCAGCAGCTGGGGGTCGGGAACAAATGGGGCCAACGTCCTGACTTTC.

The CDR3 sequence: CASSGLTDTQYF. The DNA of the CDR3 is TGTGCCAGCAGCGGGCTTACGGATACGCAGTATTTT. The chain recombines TRBV9 with TRBJ2-3; D is unresolved. This CDR3 region has 12 residues. The germline CDR1 and CDR2 sequences are SGDLS and YYNGEE. V lost 3 bases to trimming and J lost 6 bases, with 8 bases between them.

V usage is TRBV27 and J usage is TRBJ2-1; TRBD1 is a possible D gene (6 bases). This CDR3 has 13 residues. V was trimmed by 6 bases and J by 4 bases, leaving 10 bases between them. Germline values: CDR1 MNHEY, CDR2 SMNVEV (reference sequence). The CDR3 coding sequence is TGTGCCAGCAGCCTGCAGGGGTACAATGAGCAGTTCTTC. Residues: CASSLQGYNEQFF.

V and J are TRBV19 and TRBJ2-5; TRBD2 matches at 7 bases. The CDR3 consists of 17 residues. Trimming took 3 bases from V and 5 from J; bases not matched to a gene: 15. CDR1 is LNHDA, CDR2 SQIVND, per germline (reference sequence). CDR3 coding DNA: TGTGCCAGTAGTATTGACGGGAGGACTCGAAAAAGGGAGACCCAGTACTTC. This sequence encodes CASSIDGRTRKRETQYF. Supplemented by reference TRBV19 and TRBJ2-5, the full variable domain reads DGGITQSPKYLFRKEGQNVTLSCEQNLNHDAMYWYRQDPGQGLRLIYYSQIVNDFQKGDIAEGYSVSREKKESFPLTVTSAQKNPTAFYLCASSIDGRTRKRETQYFGPGTRLLVL.

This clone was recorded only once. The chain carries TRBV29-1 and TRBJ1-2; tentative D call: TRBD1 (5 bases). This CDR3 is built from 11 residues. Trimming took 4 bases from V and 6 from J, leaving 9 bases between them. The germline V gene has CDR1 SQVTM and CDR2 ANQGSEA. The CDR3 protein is CSVGRVNGYTF. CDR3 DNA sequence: TGCAGCGTTGGCAGGGTGAATGGCTACACCTTC. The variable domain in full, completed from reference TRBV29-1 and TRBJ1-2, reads SAVISQKPSRDICQRGTSLTIQCQVDSQVTMMFWYRQQPGQSLTLIATANQGSEATYESGFVIDKFPISRPNLTFSTLTVSNMSPEDSSIYLCSVGRVNGYTFGSGTRLTVV.

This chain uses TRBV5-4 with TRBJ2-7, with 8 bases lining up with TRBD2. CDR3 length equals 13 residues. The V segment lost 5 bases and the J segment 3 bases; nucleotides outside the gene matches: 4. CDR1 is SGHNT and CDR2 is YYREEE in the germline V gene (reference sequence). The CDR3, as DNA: TGTGCCAGCAGTGACGGGAGGGACTACGAGCAGTACTTC. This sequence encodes CASSDGRDYEQYF.

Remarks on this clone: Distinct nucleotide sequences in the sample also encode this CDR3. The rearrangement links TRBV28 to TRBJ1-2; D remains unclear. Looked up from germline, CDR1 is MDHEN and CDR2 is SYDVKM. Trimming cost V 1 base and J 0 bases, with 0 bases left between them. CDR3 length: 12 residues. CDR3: CASSLSNYGYTF. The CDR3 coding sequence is TGTGCCAGCAGTTTATCTAACTATGGCTACACCTTC.

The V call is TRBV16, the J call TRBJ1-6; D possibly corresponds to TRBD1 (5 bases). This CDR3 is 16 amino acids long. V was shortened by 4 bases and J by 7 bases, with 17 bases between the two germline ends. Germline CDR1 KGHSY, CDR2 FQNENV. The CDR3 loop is CASSLSPGPWNSPLHF. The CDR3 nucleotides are TGTGCCAGCAGCCTTTCACCGGGACCTTGGAATTCACCCCTCCACTTT.

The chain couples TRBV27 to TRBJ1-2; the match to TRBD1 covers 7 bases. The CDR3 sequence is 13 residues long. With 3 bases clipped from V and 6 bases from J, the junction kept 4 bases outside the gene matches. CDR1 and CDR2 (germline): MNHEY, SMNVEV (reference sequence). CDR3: CASSLTGSDGYTF. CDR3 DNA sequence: TGTGCCAGCAGTTTGACAGGGAGTGATGGCTACACCTTC.

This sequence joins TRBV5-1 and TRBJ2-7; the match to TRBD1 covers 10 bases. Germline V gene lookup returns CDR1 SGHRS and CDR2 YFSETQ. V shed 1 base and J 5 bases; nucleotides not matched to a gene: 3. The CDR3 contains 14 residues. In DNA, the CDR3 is TGCGCCAGCAGCTTGCTCGGGACAGGGGACGAGCAGTACTTC. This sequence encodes CASSLLGTGDEQYF.

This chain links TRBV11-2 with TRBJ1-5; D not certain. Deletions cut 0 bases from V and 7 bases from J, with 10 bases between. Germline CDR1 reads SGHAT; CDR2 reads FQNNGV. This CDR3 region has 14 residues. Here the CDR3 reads CASSLDPLTQPQHF. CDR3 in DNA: TGTGCCAGCAGCTTAGACCCCCTGACACAGCCCCAGCATTTT.

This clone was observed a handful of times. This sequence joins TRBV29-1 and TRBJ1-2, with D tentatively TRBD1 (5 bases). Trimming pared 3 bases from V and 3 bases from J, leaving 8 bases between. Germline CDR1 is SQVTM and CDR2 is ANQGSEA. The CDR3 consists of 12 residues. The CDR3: CSVDREDYGYTF. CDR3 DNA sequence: TGCAGCGTTGACAGGGAAGACTATGGCTACACCTTC.

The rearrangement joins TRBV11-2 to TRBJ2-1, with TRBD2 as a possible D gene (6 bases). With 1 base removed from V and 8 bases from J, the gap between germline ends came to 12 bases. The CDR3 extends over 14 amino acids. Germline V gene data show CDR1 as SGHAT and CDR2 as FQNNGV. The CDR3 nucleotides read TGTGCCAGCAGCTTAGTTTGGACTACCGATGAGCAGTTCTTC. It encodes CASSLVWTTDEQFF.

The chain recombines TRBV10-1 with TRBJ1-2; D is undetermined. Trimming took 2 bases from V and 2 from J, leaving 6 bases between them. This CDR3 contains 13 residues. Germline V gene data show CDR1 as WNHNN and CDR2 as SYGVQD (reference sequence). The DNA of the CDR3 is TGCGCCAGCAGTGAGACAGCGAACTATGGCTACACCTTC. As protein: CASSETANYGYTF.

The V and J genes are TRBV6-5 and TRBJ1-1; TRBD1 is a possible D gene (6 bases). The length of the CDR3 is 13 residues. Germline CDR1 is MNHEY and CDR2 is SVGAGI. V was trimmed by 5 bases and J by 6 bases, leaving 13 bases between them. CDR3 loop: CASSSYRAAEAFF. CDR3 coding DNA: TGTGCCAGCAGTAGCTACAGGGCCGCTGAAGCTTTCTTT.

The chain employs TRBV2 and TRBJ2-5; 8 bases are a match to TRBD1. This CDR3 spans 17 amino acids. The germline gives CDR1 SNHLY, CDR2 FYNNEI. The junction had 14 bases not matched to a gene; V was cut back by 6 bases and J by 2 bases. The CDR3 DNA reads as TGTGCCAGCAGGGGTAGTGCAGGGGGCGAAGGGCAAGAGACCCAGTACTTC. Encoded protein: CASRGSAGGEGQETQYF.